This is a list of T cell receptor beta chains from one sample in a study of shared clonotypes between healthy human individuals. The data were produced by immunoSEQ multiplex PCR, yet TCRdb's version contains in-frame clones alone and is incomplete. The sample lists fewer than 2.5 million clones; roughly 93% were seen once. The sample taken for sequencing was naive CD4+ T cells from PBMCs. The receptor source for this set is a man between 18 and 35 years old in good health. Some clones in this sample may be carry-over from other donors' samples. Both conserved end residues are part of each CDR3. D genes are given only for firm matches. Size is omitted from some rows. Given values are once, few, many or a class for expanded clones.

size: NA
D: NA
J: TRBJ2-7
V: TRBV6-1
DNA: TGTGCCAGCAGTGAAGCGCCCAGAGGCTACGAGCAGTACTTC
CDR3: CASSEAPRGYEQYF

size: NA
D: TRBD2
J: TRBJ2-7
V: TRBV4-2
DNA: TGTGCCAGCAGCCAAGAGTATCAAGCGGGAGGTCCCTACGAGCAGTACTTC
CDR3: CASSQEYQAGGPYEQYF

size: NA
D: TRBD2
J: TRBJ2-3
V: TRBV7-2
DNA: TGTGCCAGCAGAATGACTAGCGGGAGCACAGATACGCAGTATTTT
CDR3: CASRMTSGSTDTQYF

size: NA
D: NA
J: TRBJ2-7
V: TRBV6-5
DNA: TGTGCCAGCAGTTACCGGGACCGGTCCTACGAGCAGTACTTC
CDR3: CASSYRDRSYEQYF

size: NA
D: NA
J: TRBJ2-5
V: TRBV7-2
DNA: TGTGCCAGCAGCGGGCACAGGGTGAGCGAGACCCAGTACTTC
CDR3: CASSGHRVSETQYF

size: NA
D: NA
J: TRBJ2-5
V: TRBV18
DNA: TGTGCCAGCTCACCAGGGGTACAAGAGACCCAGTACTTC
CDR3: CASSPGVQETQYF

size: NA
D: NA
J: TRBJ2-7
V: TRBV29-1
DNA: TGCAGCGTTGAGGTAATTTACGAGCAGTACTTC
CDR3: CSVEVIYEQYF

size: NA
D: TRBD2
J: TRBJ2-1
V: TRBV5-6
DNA: TGTGCCAGCAGTTCCGCGGGAGGAATCTACAATGAGCAGTTCTTC
CDR3: CASSSAGGIYNEQFF

size: NA
D: NA
J: TRBJ2-5
V: TRBV7-6
DNA: TGTGCCAGCAGCTTAGGGTCGAGAGAGACCCAGTACTTC
CDR3: CASSLGSRETQYF

size: NA
D: NA
J: TRBJ1-3
V: TRBV5-1
DNA: TGCGCCAGCAGGGCCCTCCTCTCTGGAAACACCATATATTTT
CDR3: CASRALLSGNTIYF

size: NA
D: NA
J: TRBJ1-1
V: TRBV9
DNA: TGTGCCAGCAGCCCAGAACCCGGTGAAGCTTTCTTT
CDR3: CASSPEPGEAFF

size: NA
D: NA
J: TRBJ2-1
V: TRBV5-1
DNA: TGCGCCAGCAGCTTGGGGGACACGGAACGTGAGCAGTTCTTC
CDR3: CASSLGDTEREQFF

size: NA
D: NA
J: TRBJ1-3
V: TRBV9
DNA: TGTGCCAGCAGCTCCGGCCAGCCAGGAAACACCATATATTTT
CDR3: CASSSGQPGNTIYF

size: NA
D: TRBD2
J: TRBJ2-5
V: TRBV2
DNA: TGTGCCAGCAGCCCCACTTGGGCGGGAGATGAGACCCAGTACTTC
CDR3: CASSPTWAGDETQYF

size: NA
D: NA
J: TRBJ2-3
V: TRBV11-3
DNA: TGTGCCAGCAGCTTATTTGGCACAGATACGCAGTATTTT
CDR3: CASSLFGTDTQYF

size: NA
D: TRBD2
J: TRBJ2-7
V: TRBV28
DNA: TGTGCCAGCAGGCCTACTAGCGGGAGGTCCTACGAGCAGTACTTC
CDR3: CASRPTSGRSYEQYF

size: once
D: NA
J: TRBJ2-7
V: TRBV2
DNA: TGTGCCAGTAGCCGGGTCGGAAGCTCCTACGAGCAGTACTTC
CDR3: CASSRVGSSYEQYF

size: few
D: NA
J: TRBJ1-1
V: TRBV18
DNA: TGTGCCAGCTCACCTAGCGGTAACACTGAAGCTTTCTTT
CDR3: CASSPSGNTEAFF

size: NA
D: NA
J: TRBJ2-3
V: TRBV9
DNA: TGTGCCAGCAGCGTAGTAGCGGGCACAGATACGCAGTATTTT
CDR3: CASSVVAGTDTQYF

size: NA
D: NA
J: TRBJ2-1
V: TRBV29-1
DNA: TGCAGCGCCGAATCCGGGCCCCGTAATGAGCAGTTCTTC
CDR3: CSAESGPRNEQFF

size: NA
D: NA
J: TRBJ2-2
V: TRBV5-4
DNA: TGTGCCAGCAGCTTAGACACCGGGGAGCTGTTTTTT
CDR3: CASSLDTGELFF

size: NA
D: TRBD1
J: TRBJ2-7
V: TRBV27
DNA: TGTGCCAGCAGCCCTCTCGGACAGGGAGACTACGAGCAGTACTTC
CDR3: CASSPLGQGDYEQYF

size: NA
D: TRBD1
J: TRBJ2-5
V: TRBV27
DNA: TGTGCCAGCAGTTTCCGGACAGGGCTGACGCAAGAGACCCAGTACTTC
CDR3: CASSFRTGLTQETQYF

size: NA
D: NA
J: TRBJ1-5
V: TRBV28
DNA: TGTGCCAGCAGTTTATCTAGCAATCAGCCCCAGCATTTT
CDR3: CASSLSSNQPQHF

size: NA
D: TRBD1
J: TRBJ1-1
V: TRBV5-4
DNA: TGTGCCAGCAGCCCCCCCCAGGGGGGGGAGATGAACACTGAAGCTTTCTTT
CDR3: CASSPPQGGEMNTEAFF

size: NA
D: NA
J: TRBJ2-2
V: TRBV19
DNA: TGTGCCAGTAGTACTCCCGGGGAGCTGTTTTTT
CDR3: CASSTPGELFF

size: NA
D: NA
J: TRBJ1-2
V: TRBV5-1
DNA: TGCGCCAGCAGCGCCCTAGTAGGGGCCAACTATGGCTACACCTTC
CDR3: CASSALVGANYGYTF

size: NA
D: NA
J: TRBJ2-4
V: TRBV19
DNA: TGTGCCAGTACGAGTCTCGGAACAGCCAAAAACATTCAGTACTTC
CDR3: CASTSLGTAKNIQYF

size: NA
D: NA
J: TRBJ2-1
V: TRBV2
DNA: TGTGCCACCTCTTTTTGGCTAGCGACTGATGAGCAGTTCTTC
CDR3: CATSFWLATDEQFF

size: NA
D: TRBD2
J: TRBJ2-2
V: TRBV7-3
DNA: TGTGCCAGCAGCTTAATACCTAGGACTAGCGGGGCGGAGCTGTTTTTT
CDR3: CASSLIPRTSGAELFF

size: NA
D: NA
J: TRBJ1-3
V: TRBV2
DNA: TGTGCCAGCAGCTCCTACTCTGGAAACACCATATATTTT
CDR3: CASSSYSGNTIYF

size: NA
D: TRBD1
J: TRBJ2-4
V: TRBV28
DNA: TGTGCCAGCAGTTTATCCGGACAGGGGGCGATCGGCATTCAGTACTTC
CDR3: CASSLSGQGAIGIQYF

size: NA
D: TRBD1
J: TRBJ1-5
V: TRBV7-8
DNA: TGTGCCAGCAGAGGCGGGGCAGGGGGCGGTACGCCCCAGCATTTT
CDR3: CASRGGAGGGTPQHF

size: NA
D: NA
J: TRBJ1-1
V: TRBV6-1
DNA: TGTGCCAGCAGTGCCGTCCCACCGACTGTGAACACTGAAGCTTTCTTT
CDR3: CASSAVPPTVNTEAFF

size: NA
D: NA
J: TRBJ2-3
V: TRBV7-9
DNA: TGTGCCAGCAGCCTTCCCCGGGTGCAGGTGGGTACGCAGTATTTT
CDR3: CASSLPRVQVGTQYF

size: NA
D: TRBD1
J: TRBJ1-1
V: TRBV13
DNA: TGTGCCAGCAGCTTAAGATTTTTCGTTACAGGGGGCACTGAAGCTTTCTTT
CDR3: CASSLRFFVTGGTEAFF

size: NA
D: TRBD2
J: TRBJ2-3
V: TRBV5-4
DNA: TGTGCCAGCAGCTTGTACACGATGGCGGGAGGGGACACAGATACGCAGTATTTT
CDR3: CASSLYTMAGGDTDTQYF

size: NA
D: TRBD2
J: TRBJ2-1
V: TRBV7-2
DNA: TGTGCCAGCAGCTTAGGGCTAGCGGGAGACGCGTCCTACAATGAGCAGTTCTTC
CDR3: CASSLGLAGDASYNEQFF

size: once
D: NA
J: TRBJ2-1
V: TRBV15
DNA: TGTGCCACCAGCAGAGAAAGAGTGGAGCAGGGGCAGTTCTTC
CDR3: CATSRERVEQGQFF

size: NA
D: TRBD2
J: TRBJ2-1
V: TRBV27
DNA: TGTGCCAGCAGTTCCCGAGCGGGAGGGCCTTTACCCTACAATGAGCAGTTCTTC
CDR3: CASSSRAGGPLPYNEQFF

size: NA
D: NA
J: TRBJ2-1
V: TRBV7-3
DNA: TGTGCCAGCACCCAACGGCCCGCCACTTACAATGAGCAGTTCTTC
CDR3: CASTQRPATYNEQFF

size: NA
D: TRBD1
J: TRBJ1-1
V: TRBV28
DNA: TGTGCCAGCAGTTTATCGGCGGACAGGGGGGACACTGAAGCTTTCTTT
CDR3: CASSLSADRGDTEAFF

size: NA
D: TRBD2
J: TRBJ2-2
V: TRBV2
DNA: TGTGCCAGCAGGACTAGCGGGAGAAAGACCGGGGAGCTGTTTTTT
CDR3: CASRTSGRKTGELFF

size: once
D: NA
J: TRBJ2-5
V: TRBV21-1
DNA: TGTGCCAGCAGCAAAGAATGTGGGAGGGGGAAGACCCAGTACTTC
CDR3: CASSKECGRGKTQYF

size: NA
D: NA
J: TRBJ2-1
V: TRBV6-6
DNA: TGTGCCAGCAGTTTACACGGAGGAACTAGTCTCAATGAGCAGTTCTTC
CDR3: CASSLHGGTSLNEQFF

size: NA
D: NA
J: TRBJ2-7
V: TRBV2
DNA: TGTGCCAGCAGTGACAGGCTGTTGAGCGAGCAGTACTTC
CDR3: CASSDRLLSEQYF

size: NA
D: TRBD2
J: TRBJ2-3
V: TRBV11-2
DNA: TGTGCCAGCAGAGCGTGGGGCGGGAGGGCCTTCTCAGATACGCAGTATTTT
CDR3: CASRAWGGRAFSDTQYF

size: few
D: NA
J: TRBJ2-2
V: TRBV6-1
DNA: TGTGCCAGCAGTGTATACAGCCGGTACACCGGGGAGCTGTTTTTT
CDR3: CASSVYSRYTGELFF

size: NA
D: NA
J: TRBJ2-7
V: TRBV28
DNA: TGTGCCACCGGACAGTACTACGAGCAGTACTTC
CDR3: CATGQYYEQYF

size: NA
D: NA
J: TRBJ2-1
V: TRBV5-1
DNA: TGCGCCAGCAGCTTGGTTCTAAGCTCCTACAATGAGCAGTTCTTC
CDR3: CASSLVLSSYNEQFF